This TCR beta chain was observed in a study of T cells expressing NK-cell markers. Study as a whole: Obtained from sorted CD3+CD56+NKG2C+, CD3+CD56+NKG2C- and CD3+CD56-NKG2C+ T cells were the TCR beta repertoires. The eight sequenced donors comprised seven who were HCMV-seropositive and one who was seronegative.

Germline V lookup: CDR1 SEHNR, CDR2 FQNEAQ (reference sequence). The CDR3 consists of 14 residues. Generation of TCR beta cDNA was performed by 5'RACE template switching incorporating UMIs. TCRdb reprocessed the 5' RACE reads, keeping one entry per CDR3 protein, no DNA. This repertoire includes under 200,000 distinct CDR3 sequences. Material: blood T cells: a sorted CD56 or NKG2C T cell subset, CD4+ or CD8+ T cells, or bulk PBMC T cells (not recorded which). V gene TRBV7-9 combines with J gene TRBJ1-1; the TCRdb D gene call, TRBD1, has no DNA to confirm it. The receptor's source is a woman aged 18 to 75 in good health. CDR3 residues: CASSLTGLDTEAFF. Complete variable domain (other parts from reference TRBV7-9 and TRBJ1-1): DTGVSQNPRHKITKRGQNVTFRCDPISEHNRLYWYRQTLGQGPEFLTYFQNEAQLEKSRLLSDRFSAERPKGSFSTLEIQRTEQGDSAMYLCASSLTGLDTEAFFGQGTRLTVV.